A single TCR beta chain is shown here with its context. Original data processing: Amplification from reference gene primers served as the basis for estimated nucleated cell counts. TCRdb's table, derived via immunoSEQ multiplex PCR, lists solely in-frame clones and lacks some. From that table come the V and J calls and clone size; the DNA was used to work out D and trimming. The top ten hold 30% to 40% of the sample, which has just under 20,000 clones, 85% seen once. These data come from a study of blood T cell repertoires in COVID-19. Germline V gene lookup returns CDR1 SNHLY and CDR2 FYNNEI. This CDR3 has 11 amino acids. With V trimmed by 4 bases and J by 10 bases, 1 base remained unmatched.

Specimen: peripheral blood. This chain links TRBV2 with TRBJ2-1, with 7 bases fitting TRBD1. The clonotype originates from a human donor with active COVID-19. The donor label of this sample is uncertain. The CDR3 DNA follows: TGTGCCAGCAGTGTGACAGGGGAGCAGTTCTTC. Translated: CASSVTGEQFF.